This TCR beta chain derives from a study of cytomegalovirus exposure and HLA in healthy donors. Overall study context: Across almost 400 genotyped donors, 81% landed in the Caucasian-associated ancestry cluster. Broader study findings: On later analysis, the bulk of CMV-associated TCR beta chains appeared to be HLA-restricted.

Germline assignment: CDR1 MNHNS and CDR2 SASEGT. This CDR3 contains 14 residues. The V end lost 0 bases, the J end lost 6 bases, and 8 bases lay between the germline ends. It was with 60 Vbeta and 13 Jbeta primers that the PCR ran. The data were produced by immunoSEQ multiplex PCR, yet TCRdb's version contains in-frame clones alone and is incomplete. The sample shows 130,000 to 150,000 clones, around 73% of them seen only once. A note on this clone: The antigen remains unidentified.

The sequencing sample was made of PBMCs. The J gene is TRBJ2-2, the V gene TRBV6-1; D is ambiguous. The receptor's source is a woman aged 35 to 49 in good health and CMV-seronegative. For the CDR3, the DNA is TGTGCCAGCAGTGAAGCAAGCACAGCCGGGGAGCTGTTTTTT. This sequence encodes CASSEASTAGELFF.